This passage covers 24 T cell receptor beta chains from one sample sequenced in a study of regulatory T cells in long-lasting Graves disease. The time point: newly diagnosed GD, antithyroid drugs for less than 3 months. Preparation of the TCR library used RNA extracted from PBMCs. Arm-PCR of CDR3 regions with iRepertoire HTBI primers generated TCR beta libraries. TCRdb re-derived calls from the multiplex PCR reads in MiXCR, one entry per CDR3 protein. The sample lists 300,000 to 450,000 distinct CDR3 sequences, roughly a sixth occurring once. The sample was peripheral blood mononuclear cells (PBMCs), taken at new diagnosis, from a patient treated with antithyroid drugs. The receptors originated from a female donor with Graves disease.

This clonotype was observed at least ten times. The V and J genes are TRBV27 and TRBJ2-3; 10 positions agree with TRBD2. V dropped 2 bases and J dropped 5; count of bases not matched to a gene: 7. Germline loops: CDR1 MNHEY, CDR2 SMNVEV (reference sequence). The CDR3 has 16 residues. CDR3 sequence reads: CASSLSRLAGVDTQYF. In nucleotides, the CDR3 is TGTGCCAGCAGTTTAAGTCGCCTAGCGGGAGTAGATACGCAGTATTTT.

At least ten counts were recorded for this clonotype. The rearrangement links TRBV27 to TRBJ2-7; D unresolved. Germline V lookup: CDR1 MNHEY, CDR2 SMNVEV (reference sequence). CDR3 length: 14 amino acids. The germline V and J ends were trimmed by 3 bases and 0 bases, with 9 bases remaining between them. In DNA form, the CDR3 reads TGTGCCAGCAGTTTGAAGACATCCTCCTACGAGCAGTACTTC. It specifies CASSLKTSSYEQYF.

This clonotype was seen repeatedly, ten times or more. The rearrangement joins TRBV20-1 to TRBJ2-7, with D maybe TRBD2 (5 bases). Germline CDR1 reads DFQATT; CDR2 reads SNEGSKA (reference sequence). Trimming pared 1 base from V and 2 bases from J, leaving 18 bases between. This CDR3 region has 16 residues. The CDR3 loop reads CSARARQRTWAYEQYF. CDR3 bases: TGCAGTGCTAGAGCCCGCCAGCGGACTTGGGCCTACGAGCAGTACTTC.

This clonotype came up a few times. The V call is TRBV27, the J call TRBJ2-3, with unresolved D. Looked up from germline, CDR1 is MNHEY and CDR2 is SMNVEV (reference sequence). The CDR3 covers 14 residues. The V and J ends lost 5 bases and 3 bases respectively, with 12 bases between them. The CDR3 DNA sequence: TGTGCCAGCAGTCCGCGACGGACGACAGATACGCAGTATTTT. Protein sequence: CASSPRRTTDTQYF.

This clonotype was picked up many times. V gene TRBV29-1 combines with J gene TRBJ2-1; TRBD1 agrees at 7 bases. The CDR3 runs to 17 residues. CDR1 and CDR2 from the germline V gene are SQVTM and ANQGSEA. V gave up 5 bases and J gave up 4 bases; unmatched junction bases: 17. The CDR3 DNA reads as TGCAGCGTTCCCTCCTCGATCGGGACAGACTTTTACAATGAGCAGTTCTTC. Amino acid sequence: CSVPSSIGTDFYNEQFF.

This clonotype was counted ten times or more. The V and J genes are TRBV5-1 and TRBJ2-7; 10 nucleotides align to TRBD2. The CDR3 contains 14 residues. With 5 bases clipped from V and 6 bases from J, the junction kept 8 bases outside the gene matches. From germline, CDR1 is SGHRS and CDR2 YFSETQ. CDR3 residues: CASRAGGPHGEQYF. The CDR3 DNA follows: TGCGCCAGCAGAGCGGGAGGGCCTCATGGCGAGCAGTACTTC.

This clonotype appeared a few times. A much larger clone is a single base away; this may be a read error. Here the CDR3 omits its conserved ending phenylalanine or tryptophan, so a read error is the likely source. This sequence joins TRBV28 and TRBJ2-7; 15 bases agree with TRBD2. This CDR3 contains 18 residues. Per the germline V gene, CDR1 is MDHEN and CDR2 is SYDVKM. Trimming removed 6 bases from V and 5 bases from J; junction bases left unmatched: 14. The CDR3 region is CASRGGTSGGRGVNEQYL. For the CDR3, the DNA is TGTGCCAGCAGGGGAGGGACTAGCGGGGGGAGGGGTGTCAACGAGCAGTACCTC.

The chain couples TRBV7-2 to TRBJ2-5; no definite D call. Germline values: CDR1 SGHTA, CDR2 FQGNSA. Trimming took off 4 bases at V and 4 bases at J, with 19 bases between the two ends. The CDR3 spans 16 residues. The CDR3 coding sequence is TGTGCCAGCAGCTCTTTTGGGGTGAAGGACCTAGAGACCCAGTACTTC. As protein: CASSSFGVKDLETQYF.

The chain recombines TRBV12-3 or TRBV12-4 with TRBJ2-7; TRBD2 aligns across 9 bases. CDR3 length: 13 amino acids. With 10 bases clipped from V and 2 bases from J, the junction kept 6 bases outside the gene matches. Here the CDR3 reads CATAASGAYEQYF. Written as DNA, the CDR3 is TGTGCCACGGCGGCTAGCGGGGCCTACGAGCAGTACTTC.

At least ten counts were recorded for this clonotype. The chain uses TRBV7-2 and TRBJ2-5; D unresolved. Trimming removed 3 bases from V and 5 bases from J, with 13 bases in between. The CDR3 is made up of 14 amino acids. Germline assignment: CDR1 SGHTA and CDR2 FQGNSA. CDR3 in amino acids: CASSFFGLAETQYF. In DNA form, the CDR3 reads TGTGCCAGCAGCTTTTTCGGGTTGGCGGAGACCCAGTACTTC. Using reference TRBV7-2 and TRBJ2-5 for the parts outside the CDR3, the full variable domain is GAGVSQSPSNKVTEKGKDVELRCDPISGHTALYWYRQSLGQGLEFLIYFQGNSAPDKSGLPSDRFSAERTGGSVSTLTIQRTQQEDSAVYLCASSFFGLAETQYFGPGTRLLVL.

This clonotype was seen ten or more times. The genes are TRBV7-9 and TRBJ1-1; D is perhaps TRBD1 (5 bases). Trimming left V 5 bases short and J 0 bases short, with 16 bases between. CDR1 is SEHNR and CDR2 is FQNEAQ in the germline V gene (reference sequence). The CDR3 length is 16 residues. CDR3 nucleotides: TGTGCCAGCAGCCCAACGGGACCCGATATGAACACTGAAGCTTTCTTT. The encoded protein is CASSPTGPDMNTEAFF.

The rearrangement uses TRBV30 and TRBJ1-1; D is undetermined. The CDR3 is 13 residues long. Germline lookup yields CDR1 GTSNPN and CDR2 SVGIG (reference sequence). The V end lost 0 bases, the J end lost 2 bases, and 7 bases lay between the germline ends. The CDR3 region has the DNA TGTGCCTGGAGTGTACTCAGTAACACTGAAGCTTTCTTT. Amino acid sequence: CAWSVLSNTEAFF.

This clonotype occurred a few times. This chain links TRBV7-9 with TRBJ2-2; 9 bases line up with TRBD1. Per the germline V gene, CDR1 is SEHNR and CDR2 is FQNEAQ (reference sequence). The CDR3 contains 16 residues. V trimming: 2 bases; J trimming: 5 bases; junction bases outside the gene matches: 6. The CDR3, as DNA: TGTGCCAGCAGCTTACCGGGGACAGGGTTTACCGGGGAGCTGTTTTTT. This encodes CASSLPGTGFTGELFF. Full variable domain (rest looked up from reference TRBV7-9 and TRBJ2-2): DTGVSQNPRHKITKRGQNVTFRCDPISEHNRLYWYRQTLGQGPEFLTYFQNEAQLEKSRLLSDRFSAERPKGSFSTLEIQRTEQGDSAMYLCASSLPGTGFTGELFFGEGSRLTVL.

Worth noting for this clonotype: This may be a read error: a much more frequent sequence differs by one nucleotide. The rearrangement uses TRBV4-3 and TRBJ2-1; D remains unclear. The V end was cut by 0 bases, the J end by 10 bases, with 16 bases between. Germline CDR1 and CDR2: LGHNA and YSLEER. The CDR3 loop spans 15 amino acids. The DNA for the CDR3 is TGCGCCAGCAGCCAAGATAAGGTAGCCCCCTACGAGCAGTTCTTC. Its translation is CASSQDKVAPYEQFF.

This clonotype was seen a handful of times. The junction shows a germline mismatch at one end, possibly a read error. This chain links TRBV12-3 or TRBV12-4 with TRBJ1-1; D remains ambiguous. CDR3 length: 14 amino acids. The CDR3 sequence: CASSHQRSNTVAFF. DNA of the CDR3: TGTGCCAGCAGTCACCAAAGGTCGAACACTGTAGCTTTCTTT.

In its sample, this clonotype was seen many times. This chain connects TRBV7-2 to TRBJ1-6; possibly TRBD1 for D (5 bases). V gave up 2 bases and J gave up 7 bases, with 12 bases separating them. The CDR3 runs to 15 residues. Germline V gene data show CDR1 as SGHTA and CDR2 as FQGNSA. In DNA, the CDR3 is TGTGCCAGCAGCTTATTCCAGGGACGGAATTCACCCCTCCACTTT. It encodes CASSLFQGRNSPLHF.

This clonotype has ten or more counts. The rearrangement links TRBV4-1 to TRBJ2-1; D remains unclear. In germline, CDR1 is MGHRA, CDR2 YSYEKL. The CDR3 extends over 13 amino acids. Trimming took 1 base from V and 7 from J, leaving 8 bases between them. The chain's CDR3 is CASSQVGPNEQFF. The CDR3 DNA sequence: TGCGCCAGCAGCCAAGTAGGGCCAAATGAGCAGTTCTTC.

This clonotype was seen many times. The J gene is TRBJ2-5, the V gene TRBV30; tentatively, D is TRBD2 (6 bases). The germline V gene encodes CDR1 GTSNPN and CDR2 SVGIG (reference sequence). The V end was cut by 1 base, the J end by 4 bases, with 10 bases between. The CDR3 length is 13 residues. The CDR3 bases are TGTGCCTGGAGTGACCTGGGGGGAGAGACCCAGTACTTC. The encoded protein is CAWSDLGGETQYF.

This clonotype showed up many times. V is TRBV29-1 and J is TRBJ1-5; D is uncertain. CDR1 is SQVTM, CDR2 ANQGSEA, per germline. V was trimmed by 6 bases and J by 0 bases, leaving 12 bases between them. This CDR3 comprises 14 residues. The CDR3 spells CSVKEVYSNQPQHF. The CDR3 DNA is TGCAGCGTGAAAGAGGTGTATAGCAATCAGCCCCAGCATTTT. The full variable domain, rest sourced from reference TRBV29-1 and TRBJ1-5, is SAVISQKPSRDICQRGTSLTIQCQVDSQVTMMFWYRQQPGQSLTLIATANQGSEATYESGFVIDKFPISRPNLTFSTLTVSNMSPEDSSIYLCSVKEVYSNQPQHFGDGTRLSIL.

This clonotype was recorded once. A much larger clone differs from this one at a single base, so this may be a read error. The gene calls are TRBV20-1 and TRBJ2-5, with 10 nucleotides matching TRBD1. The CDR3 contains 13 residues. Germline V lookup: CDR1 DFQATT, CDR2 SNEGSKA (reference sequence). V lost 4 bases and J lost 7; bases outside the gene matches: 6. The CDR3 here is CSAKTGGLGTQYF. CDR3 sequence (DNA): TGCAGTGCTAAGACAGGGGGCTTAGGGACCCAGTACTTC.

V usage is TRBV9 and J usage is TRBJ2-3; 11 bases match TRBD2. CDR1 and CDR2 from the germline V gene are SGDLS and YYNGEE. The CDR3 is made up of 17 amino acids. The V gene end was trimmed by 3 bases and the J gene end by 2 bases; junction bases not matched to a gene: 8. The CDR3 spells CASSAGGLADHTDTQYF. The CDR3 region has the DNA TGTGCCAGCAGCGCTGGGGGACTAGCGGATCACACAGATACGCAGTATTTT.

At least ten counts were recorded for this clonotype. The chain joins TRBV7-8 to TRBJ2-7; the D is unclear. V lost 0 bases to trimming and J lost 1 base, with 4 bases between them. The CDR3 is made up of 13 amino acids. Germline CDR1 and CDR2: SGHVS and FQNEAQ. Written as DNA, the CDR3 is TGTGCCAGCAGCTTAGCGGTTTCCTACGAGCAGTACTTC. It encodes CASSLAVSYEQYF. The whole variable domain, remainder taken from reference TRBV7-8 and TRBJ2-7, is GAGVSQSPRYKVAKRGQDVALRCDPISGHVSLFWYQQALGQGPEFLTYFQNEAQLDKSGLPSDRFFAERPEGSVSTLKIQRTQQEDSAVYLCASSLAVSYEQYFGPGTRLTVT.

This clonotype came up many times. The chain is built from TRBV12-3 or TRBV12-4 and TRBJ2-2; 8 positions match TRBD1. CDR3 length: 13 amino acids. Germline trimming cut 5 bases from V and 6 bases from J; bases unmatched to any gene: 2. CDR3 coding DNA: TGTGCCAGCAGTCAACAGGGGGCCGGGGAGCTGTTTTTT. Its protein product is CASSQQGAGELFF.

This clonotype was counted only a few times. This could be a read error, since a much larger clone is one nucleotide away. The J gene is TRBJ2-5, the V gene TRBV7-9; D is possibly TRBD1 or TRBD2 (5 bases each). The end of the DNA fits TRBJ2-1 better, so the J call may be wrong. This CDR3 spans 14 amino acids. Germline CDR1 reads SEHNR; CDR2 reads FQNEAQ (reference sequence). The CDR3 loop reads CASRAGTLGETQFF. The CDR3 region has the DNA TGTGCCAGCCGCGCCGGGACGCTGGGGGAGACCCAGTTCTTC.